These 7 T cell receptor beta chains were all obtained from the same sample, sequenced in a study of CXCR3-negative and CXCR3-positive naive CD8 T cells. Study-level findings and limits: Naive cells positive for CXCR3 carried more hydrophobic TRB CDR3s than CXCR3-negative ones.

The antigens these receptors bind are not known. The authors made the TRB cDNA libraries by 5' RACE using UMI labels. After re-calling the 5' RACE reads, TCRdb lists one entry per CDR3 protein, DNA absent. The ten most abundant clones cover about 0.54% of a sample with 100,000 to 150,000 distinct CDR3 sequences. The source material was naive CXCR3+ CD8+ T cells from blood. This sample's subset: CD45RO-CCR7+CD27+CD95- naive CD8+ T cells expressing CXCR3 (TNR3+). Every receptor here comes from a human donor in good health. Some clones in this sample may be carry-over from other donors' samples.

This chain connects TRBV30 to TRBJ2-7; TCRdb indicates TRBD2, and absent DNA this call remains unverified. The CDR3 contains 13 residues. CDR1 GTSNPN and CDR2 SVGIG come from the germline V gene (reference sequence). CDR3 protein: CAWSRWEAYEQYF.

V usage is TRBV29-1 and J usage is TRBJ2-3; TCRdb's D call, TRBD1, is unchecked because there is no DNA. CDR1 and CDR2 from the germline V gene are SQVTM and ANQGSEA. The CDR3 sequence is 12 residues long. The CDR3 is CSVYRGGDTQYF.

This rearrangement joins TRBV7-9 to TRBJ2-1; with no DNA, the TCRdb D assignment of TRBD1 cannot be verified. The CDR3 loop spans 13 amino acids. The germline gives CDR1 SEHNR, CDR2 FQNEAQ (reference sequence). The CDR3 is CASSFPPYNEQFF.

The chain combines TRBV6-6 with TRBJ1-5; the TRBD1 assignment by TCRdb is unverifiable without DNA. The CDR3 contains 16 residues. The germline gives CDR1 MNHNY, CDR2 SVGAGI (reference sequence). CDR3 amino acids: CASSPLGGSSNQPQHF.

The chain combines TRBV4-3 with TRBJ2-1. The CDR3 runs to 15 residues. Germline V gives CDR1 LGHNA, CDR2 YSLEER. CDR3 protein: CASSQDLSEYNEQFF.

V and J are TRBV7-9 and TRBJ1-5; absent DNA, TCRdb's TRBD1 call cannot be checked. CDR3 size: 15 residues. CDR1 is SEHNR and CDR2 is FQNEAQ in the germline V gene (reference sequence). This chain's CDR3 is CASSDGQGPSQPQHF.

The chain joins TRBV15 to TRBJ2-5; TCRdb reports TRBD2, a call that lacks DNA to check it against. The germline V gene has CDR1 LNHNV and CDR2 YYDKDF (reference sequence). This CDR3 is 15 amino acids long. CDR3 protein: CATSRGTGPRETQYF.